The clone carrying this T cell receptor beta chain occurred many times. What it binds is not known. Arm-PCR of CDR3 regions with iRepertoire HTBI primers generated TCR beta libraries. TCRdb used MiXCR to reprocess the multiplex PCR reads, holding one entry per CDR3 protein. Counted here are hundreds of thousands of distinct CDR3 sequences, about 16% occurring once; the ten biggest clones make up more than 10%. This sample was taken from a study of regulatory T cells in long-lasting Graves disease. Study conclusions and caveats: Graves' patients with persistent disease showed TCR diversity lower than patients newly diagnosed. Having only a small sample size may have limited accuracy. The researchers studied only peripheral blood, not thyroid tissue.

The time point here: newly diagnosed GD, antithyroid drugs for less than 3 months. PBMCs provided the RNA from which the TCR library was made. Germline CDR1 is DFQATT and CDR2 is SNEGSKA (reference sequence). Deletions cut 2 bases from V and 5 bases from J, with 15 bases between. The CDR3 runs 14 residues. The sample was also linked to a second study, of T cells in Graves' hyperthyroidism and ophthalmopathy.

The chain has TRBV20-1 and TRBJ2-5; perhaps TRBD2 as D (6 bases). This specimen was peripheral blood mononuclear cells (PBMCs), taken at new diagnosis, from a patient treated with antithyroid drugs. This TCR was recovered from a man younger than 35 with Graves disease. The CDR3 nucleotides read TGCAGTGCTAGACGCGGGGCCGTGGAGGAGACCCAGTACTTC. The encoded protein is CSARRGAVEETQYF.